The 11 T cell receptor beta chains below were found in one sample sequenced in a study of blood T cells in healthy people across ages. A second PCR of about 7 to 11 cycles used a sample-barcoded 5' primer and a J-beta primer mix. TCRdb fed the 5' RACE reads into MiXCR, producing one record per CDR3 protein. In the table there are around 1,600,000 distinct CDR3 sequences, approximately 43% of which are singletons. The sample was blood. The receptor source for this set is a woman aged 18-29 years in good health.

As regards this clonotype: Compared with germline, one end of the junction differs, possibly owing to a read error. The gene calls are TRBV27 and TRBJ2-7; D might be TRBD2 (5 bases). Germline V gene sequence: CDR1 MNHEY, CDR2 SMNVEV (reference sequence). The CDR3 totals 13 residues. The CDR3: CASSISGISEQYF. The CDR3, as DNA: TGTGCCAGCAGTATATCCGGGATTTCCGAGCAGTACTTC.

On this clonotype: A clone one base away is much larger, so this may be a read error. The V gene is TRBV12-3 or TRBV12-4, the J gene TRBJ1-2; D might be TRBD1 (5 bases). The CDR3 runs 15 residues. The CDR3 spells CASSPRGRENYGHTF. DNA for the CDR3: TGTGCCAGCAGTCCCCGGGGCAGGGAAAACTATGGCCACACCTTC.

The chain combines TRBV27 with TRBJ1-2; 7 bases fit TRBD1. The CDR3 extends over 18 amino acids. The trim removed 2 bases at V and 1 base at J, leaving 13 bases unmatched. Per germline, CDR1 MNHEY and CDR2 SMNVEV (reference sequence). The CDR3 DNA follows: TGTGCCAGCAGTTTAATCGGGACAGCAATCCCTGGTAACTATGGCTACACCTTC. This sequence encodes CASSLIGTAIPGNYGYTF.

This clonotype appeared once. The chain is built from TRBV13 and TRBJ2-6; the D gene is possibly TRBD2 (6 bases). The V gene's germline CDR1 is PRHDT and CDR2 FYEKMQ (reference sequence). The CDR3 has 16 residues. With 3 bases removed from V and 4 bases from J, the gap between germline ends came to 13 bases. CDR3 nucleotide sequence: TGTGCCAGCAGCTTGCGGGGCGTTTTGGGGGCCAACGTCCTGACTTTC. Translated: CASSLRGVLGANVLTF.

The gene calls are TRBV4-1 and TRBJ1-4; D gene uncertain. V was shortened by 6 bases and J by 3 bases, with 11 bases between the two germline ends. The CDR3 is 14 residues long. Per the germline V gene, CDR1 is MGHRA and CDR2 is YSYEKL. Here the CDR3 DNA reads TGCGCCAGCAGTCTCGTTACGGCTAATGAAAAACTGTTTTTT. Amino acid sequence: CASSLVTANEKLFF.

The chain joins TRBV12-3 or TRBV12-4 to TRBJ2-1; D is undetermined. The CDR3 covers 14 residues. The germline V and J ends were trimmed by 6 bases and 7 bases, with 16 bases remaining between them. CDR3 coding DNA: TGTGCCAGCAGGAGCCGCTCTGCAGGTAATGAGCAGTTCTTC. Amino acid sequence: CASRSRSAGNEQFF.

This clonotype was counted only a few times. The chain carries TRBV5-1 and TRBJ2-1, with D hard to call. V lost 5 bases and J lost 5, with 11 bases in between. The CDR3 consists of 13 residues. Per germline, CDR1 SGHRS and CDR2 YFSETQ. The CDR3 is CASRGPSDNEQFF. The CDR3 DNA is TGCGCCAGCAGAGGGCCATCCGACAATGAGCAGTTCTTC.

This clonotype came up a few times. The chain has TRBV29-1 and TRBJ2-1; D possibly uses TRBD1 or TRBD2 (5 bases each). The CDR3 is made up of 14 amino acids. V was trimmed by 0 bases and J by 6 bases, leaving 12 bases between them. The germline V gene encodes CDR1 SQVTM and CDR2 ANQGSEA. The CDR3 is CSVEDEGIGNEQFF. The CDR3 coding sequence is TGCAGCGTTGAAGATGAGGGGATTGGCAATGAGCAGTTCTTC.

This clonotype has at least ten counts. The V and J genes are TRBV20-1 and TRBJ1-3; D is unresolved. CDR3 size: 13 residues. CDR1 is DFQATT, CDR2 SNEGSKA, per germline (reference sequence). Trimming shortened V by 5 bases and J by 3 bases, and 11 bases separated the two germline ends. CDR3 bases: TGCAGTGCTCCGGGCAGTTTTGGAAACACCATATATTTT. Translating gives CSAPGSFGNTIYF.

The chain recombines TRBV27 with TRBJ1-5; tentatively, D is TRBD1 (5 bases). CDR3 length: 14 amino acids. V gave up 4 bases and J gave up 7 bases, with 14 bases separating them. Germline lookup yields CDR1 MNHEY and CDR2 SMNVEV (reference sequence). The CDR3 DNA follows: TGTGCCAGCAGTTCTCTCACCGGGGGACAGCCCCAGCATTTT. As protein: CASSSLTGGQPQHF.

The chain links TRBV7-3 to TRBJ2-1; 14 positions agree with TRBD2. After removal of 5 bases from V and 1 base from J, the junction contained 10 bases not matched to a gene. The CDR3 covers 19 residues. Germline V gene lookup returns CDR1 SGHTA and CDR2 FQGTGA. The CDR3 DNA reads TGTGCCAGCAGCCTCCAAGGCCGGACTAGCGGGAGGTCCTACAATGAGCAGTTCTTC. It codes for CASSLQGRTSGRSYNEQFF.